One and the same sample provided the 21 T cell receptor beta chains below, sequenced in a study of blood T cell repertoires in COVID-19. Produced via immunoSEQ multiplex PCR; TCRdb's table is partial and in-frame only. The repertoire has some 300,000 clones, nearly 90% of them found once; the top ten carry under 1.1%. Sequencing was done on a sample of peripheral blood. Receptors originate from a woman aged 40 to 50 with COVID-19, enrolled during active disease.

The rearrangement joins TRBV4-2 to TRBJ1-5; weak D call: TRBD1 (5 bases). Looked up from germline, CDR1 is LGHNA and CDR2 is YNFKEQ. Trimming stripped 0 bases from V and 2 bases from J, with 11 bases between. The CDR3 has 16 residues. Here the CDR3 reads CASSQEAGRGNQPQHF. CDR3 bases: TGTGCCAGCAGCCAAGAGGCGGGACGGGGCAATCAGCCCCAGCATTTT.

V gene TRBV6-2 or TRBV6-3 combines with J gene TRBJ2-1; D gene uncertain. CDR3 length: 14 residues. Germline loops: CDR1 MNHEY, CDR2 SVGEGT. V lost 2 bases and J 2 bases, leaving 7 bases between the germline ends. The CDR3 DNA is TGTGCCAGCAGTTACGGGCCGGCCTACAATGAGCAGTTCTTC. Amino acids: CASSYGPAYNEQFF.

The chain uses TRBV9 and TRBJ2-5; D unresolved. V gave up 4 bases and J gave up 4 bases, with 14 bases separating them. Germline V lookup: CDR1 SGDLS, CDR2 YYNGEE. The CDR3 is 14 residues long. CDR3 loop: CASSIRSIAETQYF. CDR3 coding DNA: TGTGCCAGCAGCATTCGGTCCATCGCAGAGACCCAGTACTTC.

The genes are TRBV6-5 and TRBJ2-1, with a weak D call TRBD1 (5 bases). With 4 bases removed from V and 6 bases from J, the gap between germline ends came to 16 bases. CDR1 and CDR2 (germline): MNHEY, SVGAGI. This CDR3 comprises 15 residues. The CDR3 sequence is CASSLINGQRNEQFF. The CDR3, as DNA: TGTGCCAGCAGTTTGATTAACGGACAACGCAATGAGCAGTTCTTC.

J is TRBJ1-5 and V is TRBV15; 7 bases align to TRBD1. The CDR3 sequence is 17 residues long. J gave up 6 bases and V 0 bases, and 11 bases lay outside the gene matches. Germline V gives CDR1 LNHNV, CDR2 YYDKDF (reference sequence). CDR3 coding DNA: TGTGCCACCAGCAGAGATCATAGACAGGGACGATTTCAGCCCCAGCATTTT. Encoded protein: CATSRDHRQGRFQPQHF.

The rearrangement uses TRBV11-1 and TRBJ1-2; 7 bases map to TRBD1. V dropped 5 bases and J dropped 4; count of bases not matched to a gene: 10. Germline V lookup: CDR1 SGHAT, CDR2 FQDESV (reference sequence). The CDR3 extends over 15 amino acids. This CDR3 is CASSHGTVDSYGYTF. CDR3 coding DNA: TGTGCCAGCAGCCACGGGACAGTTGATAGCTATGGCTACACCTTC.

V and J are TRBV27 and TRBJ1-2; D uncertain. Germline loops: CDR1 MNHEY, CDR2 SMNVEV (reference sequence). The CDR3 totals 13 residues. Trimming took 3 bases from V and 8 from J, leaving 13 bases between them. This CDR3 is CASSFPGSLGYTF. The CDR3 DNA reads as TGTGCCAGCAGTTTCCCGGGAAGCTTAGGCTACACCTTC.

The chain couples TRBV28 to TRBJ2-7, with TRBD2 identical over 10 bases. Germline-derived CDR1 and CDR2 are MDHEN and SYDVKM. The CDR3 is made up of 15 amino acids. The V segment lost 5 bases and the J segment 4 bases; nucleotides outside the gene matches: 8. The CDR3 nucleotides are TGTGCCAGCAGTCAAGCGGGGGGGGCCATATACGAGCAGTACTTC. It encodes CASSQAGGAIYEQYF.

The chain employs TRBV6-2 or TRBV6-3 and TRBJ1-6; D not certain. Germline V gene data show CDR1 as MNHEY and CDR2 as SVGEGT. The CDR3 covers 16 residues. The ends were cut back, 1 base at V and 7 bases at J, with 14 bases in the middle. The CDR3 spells CASSYFGGFANSPLHF. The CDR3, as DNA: TGTGCCAGCAGTTACTTTGGAGGATTCGCCAATTCACCCCTCCACTTT.

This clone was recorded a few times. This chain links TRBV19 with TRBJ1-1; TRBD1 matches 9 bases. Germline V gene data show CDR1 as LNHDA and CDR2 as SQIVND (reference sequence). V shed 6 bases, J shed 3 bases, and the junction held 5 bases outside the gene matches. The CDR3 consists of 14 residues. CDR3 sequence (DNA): TGTGCCAGTAGCCCGACAGGGGGTCACACTGAAGCTTTCTTT. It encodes CASSPTGGHTEAFF.

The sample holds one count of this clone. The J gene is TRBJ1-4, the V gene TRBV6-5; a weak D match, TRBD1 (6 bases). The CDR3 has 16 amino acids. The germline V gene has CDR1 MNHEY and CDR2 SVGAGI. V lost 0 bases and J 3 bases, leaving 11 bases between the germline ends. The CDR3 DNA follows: TGTGCCAGCAGTTACTCAGGGACAAGGGCTAATGAAAAACTGTTTTTT. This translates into CASSYSGTRANEKLFF.

DNA of the CDR3: TGTGCCAGCAGTTTAGCAGGCAACGGAAACACCATATATTTT. This gives the protein CASSLAGNGNTIYF. This chain connects TRBV27 to TRBJ1-3; no clear D. CDR1 is MNHEY and CDR2 is SMNVEV in the germline V gene (reference sequence). Trimming took off 2 bases at V and 4 bases at J, with 9 bases between the two ends. The CDR3 spans 14 residues.

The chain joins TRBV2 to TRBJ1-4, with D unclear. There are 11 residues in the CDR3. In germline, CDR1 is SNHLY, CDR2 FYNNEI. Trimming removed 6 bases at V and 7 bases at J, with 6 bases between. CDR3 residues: CASRVSEKLFF. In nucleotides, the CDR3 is TGTGCCAGCAGGGTTAGTGAAAAACTGTTTTTT.

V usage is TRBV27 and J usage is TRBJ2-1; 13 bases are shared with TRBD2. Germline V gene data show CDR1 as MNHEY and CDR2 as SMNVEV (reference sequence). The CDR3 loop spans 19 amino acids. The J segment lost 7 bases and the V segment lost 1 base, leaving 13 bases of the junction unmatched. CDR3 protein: CASSLFFRLGTSGKNEQFF. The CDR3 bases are TGTGCCAGCAGTTTATTTTTCAGACTAGGGACTAGCGGGAAGAATGAGCAGTTCTTC.

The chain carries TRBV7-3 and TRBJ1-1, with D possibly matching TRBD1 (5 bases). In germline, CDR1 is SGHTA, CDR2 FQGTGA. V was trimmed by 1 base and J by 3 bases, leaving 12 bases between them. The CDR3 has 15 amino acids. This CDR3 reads CASSLSEAGDTEAFF. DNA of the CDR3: TGTGCCAGCAGCTTAAGCGAGGCGGGGGACACTGAAGCTTTCTTT.

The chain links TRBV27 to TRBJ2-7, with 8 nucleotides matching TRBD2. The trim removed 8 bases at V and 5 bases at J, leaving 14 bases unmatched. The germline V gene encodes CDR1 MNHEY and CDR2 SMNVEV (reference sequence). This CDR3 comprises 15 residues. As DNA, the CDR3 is TGTGCCAGCGCCTTATCATACGGGGGGGGACACGAGCAGTACTTC. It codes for CASALSYGGGHEQYF.

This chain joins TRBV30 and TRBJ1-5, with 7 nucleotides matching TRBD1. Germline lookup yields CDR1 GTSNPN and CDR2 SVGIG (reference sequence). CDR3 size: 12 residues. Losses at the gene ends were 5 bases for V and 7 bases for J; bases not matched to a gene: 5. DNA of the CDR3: TGTGCCTGGGACAGGGTTGACCAGCCCCAGCATTTT. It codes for CAWDRVDQPQHF. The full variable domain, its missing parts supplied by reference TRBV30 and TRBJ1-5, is SQTIHQWPATLVQPVGSPLSLECTVEGTSNPNLYWYRQAAGRGLQLLFYSVGIGQISSEVPQNLSASRPQDRQFILSSKKLLLSDSGFYLCAWDRVDQPQHFGDGTRLSIL.

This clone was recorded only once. This chain's CDR3 is CAISPETNTEAFF. As DNA, the CDR3 is TGTGCCATCAGCCCGGAGACGAACACTGAAGCTTTCTTT. The chain combines TRBV10-3 with TRBJ1-1; D is undetermined. Per germline, CDR1 ENHRY and CDR2 SYGVKD. This CDR3 has 13 residues. The V end was cut by 6 bases, the J end by 1 base, with 9 bases between.

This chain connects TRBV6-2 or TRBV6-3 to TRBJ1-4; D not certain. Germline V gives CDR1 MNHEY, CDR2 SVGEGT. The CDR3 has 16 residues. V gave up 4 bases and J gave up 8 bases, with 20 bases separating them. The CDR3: CASSSERLIEGEKLFF. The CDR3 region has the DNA TGTGCCAGCAGTTCCGAGCGTTTAATCGAGGGCGAAAAACTGTTTTTT.

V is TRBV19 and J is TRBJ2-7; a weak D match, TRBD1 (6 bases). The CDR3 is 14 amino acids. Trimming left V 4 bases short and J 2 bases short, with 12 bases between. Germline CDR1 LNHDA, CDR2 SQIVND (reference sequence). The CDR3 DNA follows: TGTGCCAGTAGTAGCGGCCGGGACACCTACGAGCAGTACTTC. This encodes CASSSGRDTYEQYF.

The CDR3 nucleotides read TGTGCCACCAGCACGGTGATGGCTAGGGGCGCAGATACGCAGTATTTT. Protein: CATSTVMARGADTQYF. The chain employs TRBV15 and TRBJ2-3; D might be TRBD1 (5 bases). V lost 4 bases and J 4 bases, leaving 18 bases between the germline ends. The CDR3 runs to 16 residues. The germline V gene encodes CDR1 LNHNV and CDR2 YYDKDF (reference sequence).